This passage covers 20 T cell receptor beta chains from one sample sequenced in a study of vaccination and CD4 T cells after COVID-19. Cultured CD4+ T cell DNA underwent sequencing with the Oncomine TCR Beta short-read assay. TCRdb reanalysed the PCR reads using MiXCR and keeps one entry per CDR3 protein. Of over 15,000 distinct CDR3 sequences detected, around 50% appear once; the ten largest clones hold around 7.3%. The sample's treatment: approximately nine-day PBMC culture with coronavirus spike peptide pools or control peptides (ViraFEST assay). These receptors are not linked to any known antigen. Material: CD4+ T cells from blood, cultured in vitro, obtained before SARS-CoV-2 vaccination. The receptors were sampled from a human donor who had recovered from COVID-19.

There are a few counts of this clonotype. The V gene is TRBV7-2, the J gene TRBJ1-2; D might be TRBD1 (5 bases). The CDR3 has 12 residues. Germline V gene sequence: CDR1 SGHTA, CDR2 FQGNSA. The CDR3 sequence: CASLTVNYGYTF. As DNA, the CDR3 is TGTGCGAGCCTGACAGTTAACTATGGCTACACCTTC.

CDR3 in amino acids: CAGGSRTGASNQPQHF. CDR3 sequence (DNA): TGTGCCGGAGGGTCTAGGACAGGGGCTAGCAATCAGCCCCAGCATTTT. The J gene is TRBJ1-5, the V gene TRBV19, with TRBD1 identical over 9 bases. The CDR3 covers 16 residues. Trimming took 11 bases from V and 0 from J; bases not matched to a gene: 11. CDR1 is LNHDA and CDR2 is SQIVND in the germline V gene (reference sequence).

V gene TRBV6-1 combines with J gene TRBJ1-1; a weak D match, TRBD1 (5 bases). The CDR3 spans 16 residues. The germline V gene has CDR1 MNHNS and CDR2 SASEGT. With 5 bases removed from V and 1 base from J, the gap between germline ends came to 17 bases. The CDR3, as DNA: TGTGCCAGCAGTCACCCGCGACAGAGAAAGAACACTGAAGCTTTCTTT. This sequence encodes CASSHPRQRKNTEAFF.

This chain joins TRBV5-1 and TRBJ2-5; TRBD2 matches at 13 bases. Trimming removed 4 bases from V and 7 bases from J; junction bases left unmatched: 13. Germline V CDR1 and CDR2: SGHRS, YFSETQ. The CDR3 runs 17 residues. CDR3 loop: CASSRSFGTSGMGTQYF. The CDR3 DNA sequence: TGCGCCAGCAGCAGATCGTTCGGGACTAGCGGGATGGGGACCCAGTACTTC.

The genes are TRBV4-3 and TRBJ2-5; D not certain. The germline V gene has CDR1 LGHNA and CDR2 YSLEER. V was pared by 3 bases and J by 3 bases, with 8 bases between. The CDR3 contains 13 residues. The CDR3 loop reads CASSQKNKETQYF. The DNA for the CDR3 is TGCGCCAGCAGCCAGAAAAACAAAGAGACCCAGTACTTC.

This clonotype was found once. This rearrangement joins TRBV11-3 to TRBJ1-1; 7 positions match TRBD1. V gave up 5 bases and J gave up 4 bases; unmatched junction bases: 7. The CDR3 runs to 14 residues. In germline, CDR1 is SGHNT, CDR2 YENEEA. The CDR3, as DNA: TGTGCCAGCAGCCGACAGGGTGAGGGCACTGAAGCTTTCTTT. Its protein product is CASSRQGEGTEAFF.

The sample holds a few counts of this clonotype. This sequence joins TRBV6-1 and TRBJ2-3; 9 positions match TRBD2. There are 16 residues in the CDR3. Germline CDR1 MNHNS, CDR2 SASEGT. V lost 5 bases and J lost 4; bases outside the gene matches: 10. The CDR3, as DNA: TGTGCCAGCAGTCGAGGACTAGCGACATACCCAGATACGCAGTATTTT. Protein: CASSRGLATYPDTQYF.

The rearrangement joins TRBV20-1 to TRBJ2-1; 9 nucleotides match TRBD2. Trimming at V came to 6 bases and at J to 4 bases, leaving 7 bases not matched to a gene. The V gene's germline CDR1 is DFQATT and CDR2 SNEGSKA (reference sequence). The CDR3 sequence is 14 residues long. CDR3 sequence reads: CSAHPSGTYNEQFF. CDR3 nucleotide sequence: TGCAGTGCCCACCCTAGCGGGACTTACAATGAGCAGTTCTTC.

The chain combines TRBV20-1 with TRBJ2-5, with D possibly being TRBD2 (6 bases). The CDR3 contains 14 residues. Looked up from germline, CDR1 is DFQATT and CDR2 is SNEGSKA (reference sequence). The germline V and J ends were trimmed by 0 bases and 2 bases, with 10 bases remaining between them. CDR3 loop: CSARDIAVQETQYF. The CDR3 DNA reads TGCAGTGCTAGAGACATAGCGGTGCAAGAGACCCAGTACTTC.

The V gene is TRBV2, the J gene TRBJ2-1, with 8 bases fitting TRBD2. V was pared by 3 bases and J by 6 bases, with 4 bases of the junction left unmatched. The CDR3 loop spans 14 amino acids. Germline CDR1 reads SNHLY; CDR2 reads FYNNEI. In nucleotides, the CDR3 is TGTGCCAGCAGTGACGCGGGAGGTGTCAATGAGCAGTTCTTC. It specifies CASSDAGGVNEQFF.

This clonotype was seen once. The V gene is TRBV7-2, the J gene TRBJ2-3; D is perhaps TRBD1 (6 bases). The germline V gene has CDR1 SGHTA and CDR2 FQGNSA. The length of the CDR3 is 15 residues. The ends were cut back, 4 bases at V and 3 bases at J, with 14 bases in the middle. This CDR3 reads CASSSVIGQTDTQYF. DNA of the CDR3: TGTGCCAGCAGCTCCGTCATAGGACAGACAGATACGCAGTATTTT.

The J gene is TRBJ2-7, the V gene TRBV28; 14 bases line up with TRBD2. This CDR3 spans 17 amino acids. V was clipped by 5 bases and J by 6 bases; unmatched bases: 12. Germline V lookup: CDR1 MDHEN, CDR2 SYDVKM. The DNA of the CDR3 is TGTGCCAGCAGTCTCCCCCCCGGGACTAGCGGGAGTCGCGAGCAGTACTTC. Translation gives CASSLPPGTSGSREQYF.

The V gene is TRBV20-1, the J gene TRBJ1-4; TRBD1 might be the D (5 bases). The CDR3 totals 18 residues. V lost 7 bases and J lost 1, with 25 bases in between. Germline CDR1 DFQATT, CDR2 SNEGSKA (reference sequence). The CDR3 sequence: CSGSRGVVGRRTNEKLFF. The CDR3 DNA reads TGCAGTGGAAGTAGGGGTGTGGTAGGGAGGAGAACTAATGAAAAACTGTTTTTT.

The chain recombines TRBV6-2 or TRBV6-3 with TRBJ2-1, with 9 bases lining up with TRBD1. The V and J ends lost 6 bases and 3 bases, in that order; junction bases with no gene match: 3. This CDR3 is built from 14 residues. The germline V gene has CDR1 MNHEY and CDR2 SVGEGT. The CDR3 DNA is TGTGCCAGCAGGATGACAGGGGGCTACAATGAGCAGTTCTTC. This encodes CASRMTGGYNEQFF.

V is TRBV5-5 and J is TRBJ2-4; a possible D gene is TRBD2 (6 bases). Trimming removed 4 bases at V and 8 bases at J, with 10 bases between. This CDR3 has 12 residues. Germline CDR1 is SGHKS and CDR2 is YYEKEE (reference sequence). The CDR3 DNA reads as TGTGCCAGCAGCCTTACGGGGGACATTCAGTACTTC. Translated, it gives CASSLTGDIQYF.

The chain couples TRBV6-5 to TRBJ1-1, with no clear D. The CDR3 extends over 14 amino acids. The V gene lost 0 bases and the J gene lost 2 bases, with 7 bases spanning the gap. The germline V gene has CDR1 MNHEY and CDR2 SVGAGI. In DNA form, the CDR3 reads TGTGCCAGCAGTTACTCAACAGACAACACTGAAGCTTTCTTT. Residues: CASSYSTDNTEAFF.

This clonotype occurred a few times. The chain uses TRBV20-1 and TRBJ2-5, with 10 bases that match TRBD2. The CDR3 is made up of 15 amino acids. The V gene end was trimmed by 3 bases and the J gene end by 4 bases; junction bases not matched to a gene: 8. The germline V gene encodes CDR1 DFQATT and CDR2 SNEGSKA (reference sequence). For the CDR3, the DNA is TGCAGTGCTAGTGAACCGGGACTAGCGCCAGAGACCCAGTACTTC. This gives the protein CSASEPGLAPETQYF.

This clonotype is categorized as medium-sized (0.01 to 0.1%). The rearrangement uses TRBV5-8 and TRBJ2-2, with D hard to call. Germline V gives CDR1 SGHTS, CDR2 YDEGEE. Trimming left V 3 bases short and J 6 bases short, with 9 bases between. CDR3 size: 13 residues. CDR3 DNA: TGTGCCAGCAGCTCCGGCTCTTCCGGGGAGCTGTTTTTT. It yields the protein CASSSGSSGELFF.

This clonotype was observed a handful of times. The rearrangement links TRBV6-5 to TRBJ1-5; the D is unclear. In germline, CDR1 is MNHEY, CDR2 SVGAGI. V dropped 0 bases and J dropped 6 bases, with 6 bases sitting between them. The length of the CDR3 is 13 residues. In DNA, the CDR3 is TGTGCCAGCAGTTACTCGAATCGTCAGCCCCAGCATTTT. Protein: CASSYSNRQPQHF.

This clonotype was counted between two and nine times. The chain links TRBV19 to TRBJ2-3, with D perhaps matching TRBD1 or TRBD2 (5 bases each). Between the trimmed V and J ends, which lost 3 bases and 2 bases, there was a span of 15 bases. Per germline, CDR1 LNHDA and CDR2 SQIVND (reference sequence). This CDR3 has 16 amino acids. CDR3 in DNA: TGTGCCAGTAGTATGGGATTGGGGGTCAACACAGATACGCAGTATTTT. Translation: CASSMGLGVNTDTQYF.